This T cell receptor (beta chain) was profiled in a study of blood T cell repertoires in COVID-19. Researchers sorted participants into cohorts using their self-reported clinical history. This CDR3 region has 14 residues. The V gene's germline CDR1 is SGHDN and CDR2 FVKESK. The ends lost 4 bases at V and 5 bases at J; junction bases unmatched: 2. In the source study's methods: Cell counts per sample came from amplifying reference gene primers. The protocol was immunoSEQ multiplex PCR, while the TCRdb copy is restricted to in-frame clones and leaves out a portion. From that table come the V and J calls and clone size; the DNA was used to work out D and trimming. This table holds fewer than 450,000 clones, approximately 86% found once.

Sequencing was performed on PBMCs or T cells enriched from blood (not recorded which). The TCR comes from a woman aged 35 to 49 with acute COVID-19. The chain has TRBV14 and TRBJ2-3, with TRBD2 matching 11 bases. The CDR3 region has the DNA TGTGCCAGCAGCCTACTAGCGGGGGAAGATACGCAGTATTTT. The encoded protein is CASSLLAGEDTQYF.